Presented here are 30 T cell receptor beta chains from one specimen sequenced in a study of regulatory T cells in long-lasting Graves disease. The time point is: newly diagnosed GD, antithyroid drugs for less than 3 months. After RNA was extracted from PBMCs, the TCR library was made from it. According to the study, TCR beta libraries were built with iRepertoire HTBI primers and CDR3-region Arm-PCR. TCRdb reprocessed the multiplex PCR reads with MiXCR, giving one entry per CDR3 protein. This table has fewer than 550,000 distinct CDR3 sequences, over 15% appearing once. Another study also made use of these data, one on T cells in Graves' hyperthyroidism and ophthalmopathy.

Sequences were derived from peripheral blood mononuclear cells (PBMCs), sampled at new diagnosis, from a patient treated with antithyroid drugs. These receptors were taken from a woman aged 18-29 years with Graves disease.

This clonotype was observed a few times. The rearrangement uses TRBV7-3 and TRBJ1-1; D is perhaps TRBD1 (5 bases). V shed 5 bases and J shed 0 bases, with 10 bases lying between them. Per the germline V gene, CDR1 is SGHTA and CDR2 is FQGTGA. This CDR3 has 14 residues. The CDR3 DNA sequence: TGTGCCAGCAGCCCGGGACCTATGAACACTGAAGCTTTCTTT. Translation gives CASSPGPMNTEAFF.

The chain combines TRBV5-4 with TRBJ2-7; 7 positions match TRBD1. Germline loops: CDR1 SGHNT, CDR2 YYREEE (reference sequence). Trimming removed 4 bases from V and 1 base from J; junction bases left unmatched: 8. This CDR3 is built from 15 residues. This CDR3 is CASSPGQMRSYEQYF. CDR3 sequence (DNA): TGTGCCAGCAGCCCGGGACAGATGAGGTCCTACGAGCAGTACTTC.

This clonotype was detected only a few times. This rearrangement joins TRBV5-1 to TRBJ2-7, with 7 bases lining up with TRBD1. The junction had 8 bases not matched to a gene; V was cut back by 0 bases and J by 2 bases. The CDR3 sequence is 16 residues long. Germline-derived CDR1 and CDR2 are SGHRS and YFSETQ. CDR3 in amino acids: CASSLAGPRGTYEQYF. DNA for the CDR3: TGCGCCAGCAGCTTGGCGGGACCCAGGGGGACCTACGAGCAGTACTTC.

The genes are TRBV2 and TRBJ2-6; D is ambiguous. This CDR3 has 18 amino acids. Germline CDR1 and CDR2: SNHLY and FYNNEI. Trimming pared 3 bases from V and 0 bases from J, leaving 15 bases between. The CDR3, as DNA: TGTGCCAGCAGTGACCGGGTACGGCGGAACTCTGGGGCCAACGTCCTGACTTTC. This sequence encodes CASSDRVRRNSGANVLTF.

There are a few counts of this clonotype. The rearrangement joins TRBV2 to TRBJ1-2; the match to TRBD1 covers 7 bases. V lost 6 bases, J lost 5 bases, and 6 bases stayed unmatched. There are 13 residues in the CDR3. Germline assignment: CDR1 SNHLY and CDR2 FYNNEI. CDR3 in amino acids: CASSYPGQYGYTF. CDR3 nucleotide sequence: TGTGCCAGCAGCTACCCGGGACAGTATGGCTACACCTTC.

The chain joins TRBV19 to TRBJ2-1; D is undetermined. The CDR3 runs 11 residues. Between the trimmed V and J ends, which lost 10 bases and 4 bases, there was a span of 8 bases. The germline gives CDR1 LNHDA, CDR2 SQIVND (reference sequence). The CDR3 DNA reads TGTGCCACCTCACAATACAATGAGCAGTTCTTC. Protein sequence: CATSQYNEQFF.

This clonotype was seen only a few times. J is TRBJ2-3 and V is TRBV12-3 or TRBV12-4; TRBD2 matches 10 bases. The J call may be in error: the DNA end matches TRBJ2-7 better. The CDR3 contains 18 residues. The CDR3 is CASSGRPLAGGEWGEQYF. The CDR3, as DNA: TGTGCCAGCAGCGGAAGACCCTTAGCGGGAGGCGAATGGGGGGAGCAGTACTTC.

This clonotype was counted between two and nine times. This rearrangement joins TRBV4-1 to TRBJ2-5; maybe TRBD1 (6 bases). V lost 0 bases and J 5 bases, leaving 13 bases between the germline ends. Germline CDR1 MGHRA, CDR2 YSYEKL. The CDR3 runs 15 residues. CDR3: CASSQDAGAGETQYF. CDR3 bases: TGCGCCAGCAGCCAAGACGCAGGGGCTGGGGAGACCCAGTACTTC.

There are a few counts of this clonotype. V usage is TRBV13 and J usage is TRBJ2-1; 7 bases agree with TRBD2. Germline CDR1 and CDR2: PRHDT and FYEKMQ (reference sequence). The CDR3 is 15 amino acids. V trimming: 5 bases; J trimming: 2 bases; junction bases outside the gene matches: 6. CDR3 nucleotides: TGTGCCAGCAGCCAACCGGGACTACCCTACAATGAGCAGTTCTTC. Its protein product is CASSQPGLPYNEQFF.

This clonotype occurred many times. This chain connects TRBV7-2 to TRBJ2-1; 7 nucleotides align to TRBD2. The V and J ends lost 5 bases and 3 bases, in that order; junction bases with no gene match: 7. In germline, CDR1 is SGHTA, CDR2 FQGNSA. The CDR3 totals 15 residues. The CDR3 here is CASSAGLGVYNEQFF. CDR3 DNA: TGTGCCAGCAGCGCAGGACTAGGGGTCTACAATGAGCAGTTCTTC.

On this clonotype itself: Given a much more abundant clone one base away, this may be a read error. V and J are TRBV3-1 and TRBJ2-1; 8 bases align to TRBD2. Germline V CDR1 and CDR2: LGHDT, YNNKEL (reference sequence). With V trimmed by 3 bases and J by 5 bases, 12 bases remained unmatched. There are 17 residues in the CDR3. The CDR3 loop reads CASSHVGLADVDNEQFF. CDR3 in DNA: TGTGCCAGCAGCCACGTTGGACTAGCCGATGTGGACAATGAGCAGTTCTTC.

This clonotype showed up many times. V and J are TRBV28 and TRBJ2-7, with D unresolved. Germline CDR1 MDHEN, CDR2 SYDVKM. V was shortened by 3 bases and J by 0 bases, with 6 bases between the two germline ends. The CDR3 length is 13 residues. The CDR3 spells CASSLVPSYEQYF. The CDR3 coding sequence is TGTGCCAGCAGTTTGGTCCCCTCCTACGAGCAGTACTTC.

V gene TRBV9 combines with J gene TRBJ2-2; 10 bases are a match to TRBD2. The CDR3 extends over 15 amino acids. Trimming cost V 5 bases and J 4 bases; bases outside gene matches: 5. Germline CDR1 SGDLS, CDR2 YYNGEE. The CDR3 loop is CASSGASGSTGELFF. Here the CDR3 DNA reads TGTGCCAGCAGTGGCGCTAGCGGGAGCACCGGGGAGCTGTTTTTT. Drawing the rest from reference TRBV9 and TRBJ2-2, the complete variable domain is DSGVTQTPKHLITATGQRVTLRCSPRSGDLSVYWYQQSLDQGLQFLIQYYNGEERAKGNILERFSAQQFPDLHSELNLSSLELGDSALYFCASSGASGSTGELFFGEGSRLTVL.

This clonotype was seen ten or more times. V and J are TRBV11-2 and TRBJ2-1; D is uncertain. The CDR3 length is 13 residues. Germline V lookup: CDR1 SGHAT, CDR2 FQNNGV. The V and J ends lost 0 bases and 10 bases respectively, with 10 bases between them. CDR3 DNA: TGTGCCAGCAGCTTAGATCAGGTCCGAGAGCAGTTCTTC. It specifies CASSLDQVREQFF.

This clonotype has a count of ten or more. J is TRBJ2-3 and V is TRBV7-2; the D gene is possibly TRBD2 (5 bases). V shed 5 bases and J shed 3 bases, with 15 bases lying between them. This CDR3 region has 15 residues. Germline-derived CDR1 and CDR2 are SGHTA and FQGNSA. CDR3 amino acids: CASSLLAAATDTQYF. The CDR3 DNA reads as TGTGCCAGCAGCCTTCTTGCAGCGGCGACAGATACGCAGTATTTT.

J is TRBJ1-2 and V is TRBV6-1, with D hard to call. Looked up from germline, CDR1 is MNHNS and CDR2 is SASEGT. The CDR3 runs to 12 residues. V was pared by 9 bases and J by 4 bases, with 12 bases between. The CDR3 is CASTGSFYGYTF. The CDR3 DNA reads as TGTGCCAGTACTGGATCCTTCTATGGCTACACCTTC.

This clonotype was recorded a few times. This rearrangement joins TRBV6-1 to TRBJ2-2; D remains ambiguous. V lost 7 bases to trimming and J lost 3 bases, with 12 bases between them. The CDR3 has 14 residues. The germline CDR1 and CDR2 sequences are MNHNS and SASEGT. As DNA, the CDR3 is TGTGCCAGCACCCCCATAAGGGACACCGGGGAGCTGTTTTTT. Its protein is CASTPIRDTGELFF.

In this sample, this clonotype turned up a few times. This chain connects TRBV5-6 to TRBJ1-5; possibly TRBD1 for D (6 bases). Germline lookup yields CDR1 SGHDT and CDR2 YYEEEE. CDR3 size: 17 residues. Deletions cut 0 bases from V and 3 bases from J, with 16 bases between. CDR3 protein: CASSLEGGRRTNQPQHF. DNA for the CDR3: TGTGCCAGCAGCTTGGAGGGGGGCCGGAGGACCAATCAGCCCCAGCATTTT.

A remark on this clonotype: This may be a read error, as it is one base from a much larger clone. The CDR3 DNA sequence: TGTGCCAGCAGCCGCTCTAGCGGTCTAGGGAATGAGCAGTACTTC. It is translated as CASSRSSGLGNEQYF. The chain carries TRBV7-9 and TRBJ2-1; 7 positions match TRBD2. The DNA matches TRBJ2-7 better at its end, which makes the J call doubtful. CDR1 is SEHNR and CDR2 is FQNEAQ in the germline V gene (reference sequence). The CDR3 consists of 15 residues.

This clonotype turned up a few times. With a much larger clone just one base away, this may be a read error. The J gene is TRBJ2-3, the V gene TRBV20-1; 10 bases agree with TRBD2. The J call may be mistaken, given a closer DNA end match to TRBJ2-7. The CDR3 is made up of 16 amino acids. CDR1 DFQATT and CDR2 SNEGSKA come from the germline V gene (reference sequence). Here the CDR3 reads CSATERGLAGASEQYF. Here the CDR3 DNA reads TGCAGTGCTACGGAACGAGGGCTAGCGGGAGCTAGTGAGCAGTACTTC.

The V and J genes are TRBV12-3 or TRBV12-4 and TRBJ2-3; D is perhaps TRBD2 (6 bases). The V end was cut by 6 bases, the J end by 4 bases, with 14 bases between. The CDR3 spans 14 residues. CDR3 sequence: CASSPTSFADTQYF. The CDR3 DNA reads TGTGCCAGCAGCCCGACTAGTTTCGCAGATACGCAGTATTTT.

This clonotype was observed a few times. The J gene is TRBJ2-1, the V gene TRBV10-3; 7 bases are shared with TRBD2. Per germline, CDR1 ENHRY and CDR2 SYGVKD. Losses at the gene ends were 2 bases for V and 2 bases for J; bases not matched to a gene: 3. This CDR3 spans 15 amino acids. The DNA of the CDR3 is TGTGCCATCAGTGAGCCTAGCGGCACCTACAATGAGCAGTTCTTC. Translated, it gives CAISEPSGTYNEQFF.

V is TRBV5-1 and J is TRBJ2-3; D possibly corresponds to TRBD2 (6 bases). The CDR3 has 15 amino acids. Between the trimmed V and J ends, which lost 4 bases and 0 bases, there was a span of 12 bases. Per the germline V gene, CDR1 is SGHRS and CDR2 is YFSETQ. CDR3: CASSAGTLSTDTQYF. The CDR3 DNA reads TGCGCCAGCAGCGCCGGGACTCTCAGCACAGATACGCAGTATTTT. Drawing the rest from reference TRBV5-1 and TRBJ2-3, the complete variable domain is KAGVTQTPRYLIKTRGQQVTLSCSPISGHRSVSWYQQTPGQGLQFLFEYFSETQRNKGNFPGRFSGRQFSNSRSEMNVSTLELGDSALYLCASSAGTLSTDTQYFGPGTRLTVL.

This clonotype was recorded many times. The rearrangement links TRBV7-2 to TRBJ1-2, with TRBD1 as a possible D gene (5 bases). The CDR3 has 14 amino acids. From germline, CDR1 is SGHTA and CDR2 FQGNSA. Trimming took 0 bases from V and 8 from J, leaving 13 bases between them. As DNA, the CDR3 is TGTGCCAGCAGCTTAGCGGGAGGGGCCGAGGGCTACACCTTC. This codes for CASSLAGGAEGYTF.

This clonotype appeared a few times. The CDR3 DNA reads as TGCGCCAGCAGCTTGGTTCACGCCGGAGACGAAGCTTTCTTT. Protein sequence: CASSLVHAGDEAFF. The chain combines TRBV5-1 with TRBJ1-1; no clear D gene. The CDR3 has 14 amino acids. V lost 0 bases, J lost 8 bases, and 14 bases lay in between. The germline V gene has CDR1 SGHRS and CDR2 YFSETQ.

This clonotype was recorded a few times. This sequence joins TRBV19 and TRBJ2-2; a possible D gene is TRBD1 (6 bases). This CDR3 has 18 residues. Germline V CDR1 and CDR2: LNHDA, SQIVND (reference sequence). V was clipped by 6 bases and J by 6 bases, with 26 bases between them. The DNA of the CDR3 is TGTGCCAGTAGCTTACTTCCGGGACAAGGCTGGGGGTCCGGGGAGCTGTTTTTT. Protein product: CASSLLPGQGWGSGELFF. The complete variable domain, with remaining parts taken from reference TRBV19 and TRBJ2-2, reads DGGITQSPKYLFRKEGQNVTLSCEQNLNHDAMYWYRQDPGQGLRLIYYSQIVNDFQKGDIAEGYSVSREKKESFPLTVTSAQKNPTAFYLCASSLLPGQGWGSGELFFGEGSRLTVL.

This clonotype was detected many times. CDR3 sequence (DNA): TGTGCCAGCAGTTTATTGGACGGGACAGGGAGAGTGGGCGGCTACACCTTC. As protein: CASSLLDGTGRVGGYTF. The V and J genes are TRBV28 and TRBJ1-2, with TRBD1 matching over 9 bases. This CDR3 has 17 amino acids. V shed 1 base and J 8 bases; nucleotides not matched to a gene: 14. CDR1 and CDR2 (germline): MDHEN, SYDVKM.

This clonotype has only a few counts. V usage is TRBV7-6 and J usage is TRBJ2-7; tentative D call: TRBD2 (7 bases). Germline values: CDR1 SGHVS, CDR2 FNYEAQ. V dropped 4 bases and J dropped 3 bases, with 16 bases sitting between them. The CDR3 consists of 15 residues. The chain's CDR3 is CASSSEGGGHYEQYF. Here the CDR3 DNA reads TGTGCCAGCAGCTCAGAAGGGGGGGGCCACTACGAGCAGTACTTC. The complete variable domain, with remaining parts taken from reference TRBV7-6 and TRBJ2-7, reads GAGVSQSPRYKVTKRGQDVALRCDPISGHVSLYWYRQALGQGPEFLTYFNYEAQQDKSGLPNDRFSAERPEGSISTLTIQRTEQRDSAMYRCASSSEGGGHYEQYFGPGTRLTVT.

In its sample, this clonotype was seen many times. The chain uses TRBV2 and TRBJ2-1, with 14 bases that match TRBD2. V dropped 1 base and J dropped 8; count of bases not matched to a gene: 4. The germline V gene encodes CDR1 SNHLY and CDR2 FYNNEI. CDR3 length equals 16 residues. The CDR3 reads CASSEEGLAGDDEQFF. The CDR3 coding sequence is TGTGCCAGCAGTGAAGAGGGACTAGCGGGAGACGATGAGCAGTTCTTC.

This clonotype was counted many times. The V and J genes are TRBV7-2 and TRBJ2-1; 10 bases map to TRBD1. There are 16 residues in the CDR3. The V gene's germline CDR1 is SGHTA and CDR2 FQGNSA. V lost 5 bases and J lost 6; bases outside the gene matches: 10. In DNA form, the CDR3 reads TGTGCCAGCAGCCCTTGGACCGGGACAGGGGCCAATGAGCAGTTCTTC. Translating gives CASSPWTGTGANEQFF. The complete variable domain, with remaining parts taken from reference TRBV7-2 and TRBJ2-1, reads GAGVSQSPSNKVTEKGKDVELRCDPISGHTALYWYRQSLGQGLEFLIYFQGNSAPDKSGLPSDRFSAERTGGSVSTLTIQRTQQEDSAVYLCASSPWTGTGANEQFFGPGTRLTVL.